The 9 T cell receptor beta chains in this list originate from one sample, sequenced in a study. TCRdb reprocessed the RT-PCR reads with MiXCR, giving one entry per CDR3 protein. The profile shows fewer than 800,000 distinct CDR3 sequences, over 12% of them singletons. Material: memory CD4+ T cells from blood. These receptors all stem from a female donor in good health, serving as a healthy control.

This clonotype was picked up many times. The chain employs TRBV7-2 and TRBJ2-7; D tentatively reads TRBD1 or TRBD2 (5 bases each). Germline V gene sequence: CDR1 SGHTA, CDR2 FQGNSA. The CDR3 has 11 residues. The DNA for the CDR3 is TGTGCTAGTTCGGTTGGGGGCGAGCAGTACTTC. Translated: CASSVGGEQYF.

CDR3 in amino acids: CASSENRENIQYF. CDR3 DNA: TGTGCCAGCAGTGAAAACAGGGAAAACATTCAGTACTTC. This sequence joins TRBV2 and TRBJ2-4, with D possibly TRBD1 on 6 matching bases. CDR3 length: 13 residues. The germline gives CDR1 SNHLY, CDR2 FYNNEI. The V and J ends lost 2 bases and 5 bases respectively, with 7 bases between them.

The chain has TRBV5-6 and TRBJ2-7; D is unclear. This CDR3 is built from 14 residues. The germline V and J ends were trimmed by 0 bases and 2 bases, with 9 bases remaining between them. CDR1 SGHDT and CDR2 YYEEEE come from the germline V gene. The DNA of the CDR3 is TGTGCCAGCAGCTTGGATGGGGTTACCTACGAGCAGTACTTC. Translation gives CASSLDGVTYEQYF.

This clonotype was counted at least ten times. V and J are TRBV4-3 and TRBJ1-1; D call uncertain. The CDR3 is made up of 13 amino acids. Between the trimmed V and J ends, which lost 5 bases and 3 bases, there was a span of 10 bases. Germline V gene sequence: CDR1 LGHNA, CDR2 YSLEER. CDR3 sequence (DNA): TGCGCCAGCAGCTATAAGAGGGACACTGAAGCTTTCTTT. Translating it yields CASSYKRDTEAFF.

This clonotype was detected many times. The V gene is TRBV9, the J gene TRBJ1-1, with D uncertain. V was clipped by 3 bases and J by 4 bases, with 16 bases between them. Germline assignment: CDR1 SGDLS and CDR2 YYNGEE. The CDR3 contains 15 residues. DNA for the CDR3: TGTGCCAGCAGCGCCCATCTGAGTAGCGGCACTGAAGCTTTCTTT. Its translation: CASSAHLSSGTEAFF.

A few counts support this clonotype. The gene calls are TRBV25-1 and TRBJ1-2; D is ambiguous. This CDR3 has 11 amino acids. The V and J ends lost 2 bases and 4 bases respectively, with 2 bases between them. Germline V gene sequence: CDR1 MGHDK, CDR2 SYGVNS. This CDR3 reads CASSEAYGYTF. Written as DNA, the CDR3 is TGTGCCAGCAGTGAAGCCTATGGCTACACCTTC.

This clonotype was recorded at least ten times. The V gene is TRBV20-1, the J gene TRBJ2-5; tentatively, D is TRBD2 (5 bases). Germline assignment: CDR1 DFQATT and CDR2 SNEGSKA (reference sequence). V lost 5 bases and J 4 bases, leaving 14 bases between the germline ends. This CDR3 is built from 13 residues. The CDR3, as DNA: TGCAGTGCTCGTACGGGATTGCTAGAGACCCAGTACTTC. Encoded protein: CSARTGLLETQYF.

In its sample, this clonotype was seen a few times. The chain uses TRBV12-3 or TRBV12-4 and TRBJ2-1, with D perhaps TRBD1 or TRBD2 (5 bases each). CDR3 size: 14 residues. The V end was cut by 7 bases, the J end by 5 bases, with 15 bases between. The CDR3 nucleotides read TGTGCCAGCACCTTTACCCGGGACGACAATGAGCAGTTCTTC. It translates to CASTFTRDDNEQFF.

The table lists this clonotype with a few counts. The gene calls are TRBV6-1 and TRBJ2-1; D possibly uses TRBD1 or TRBD2 (5 bases each). The ends were cut back, 7 bases at V and 2 bases at J, with 12 bases in the middle. CDR1 and CDR2 (germline): MNHNS, SASEGT. CDR3 length equals 14 residues. The CDR3 region is CASMVGAAYNEQFF. The CDR3 DNA reads TGTGCCAGCATGGTCGGGGCCGCCTACAATGAGCAGTTCTTC.